This is a list of T cell receptor beta chains from one sample in a study of blood T cell repertoires in COVID-19. Repertoires were generated with immunoSEQ multiplex PCR, while TCRdb's copy carries only in-frame clones and drops some. The data contain about 61,000 clones, roughly 80% of them singletons. Sequenced sample: peripheral blood. These receptors all stem from a man between 65 and 85 years old with acute or convalescent COVID-19. CDR3s include the opening cysteine and the closing phenylalanine or tryptophan. D genes are given only for firm matches. The size of a clone is reported for some rows only, either as once, few or many, or as a class for expanded clones.

>TRBD1|TRBV6-5|NA|TRBJ1-6
TGTGCCAGCAGTCAGGGACAGTATAATTCACCCCTCCACTTT
CASSQGQYNSPLHF
>TRBD2|TRBV19|once|TRBJ2-3
TGTGCCAGTAGCCCCCGAGCGGGGGACATCACAGATACGCAGTATTTT
CASSPRAGDITDTQYF
>TRBD1|TRBV11-2|NA|TRBJ1-3
TGTGCCAGCAGCTTAGAACCGGGACAGGACTCTGGAAACACCATATATTTT
CASSLEPGQDSGNTIYF
>NA|TRBV5-1|NA|TRBJ1-1
TGCGCCAGCAGCAAAAACAGAAACACTGAAGCTTTCTTT
CASSKNRNTEAFF
>TRBD1|TRBV5-6|NA|TRBJ1-1
TGTGCCAGCAGCTGGATTCACCGGGACAGGGAAGAAGCTTTCTTT
CASSWIHRDREEAFF
>TRBD2|TRBV27|NA|TRBJ2-7
TGTGCCAGCAGTCTATTTAGCGGGGGGGAGGCCTACGAGCAGTACTTC
CASSLFSGGEAYEQYF
>NA|TRBV27|NA|TRBJ2-2
TGTGCCAGCAGTTTCAGCAGGGGTCCCACCGGGGAGCTGTTTTTT
CASSFSRGPTGELFF
>NA|TRBV5-8|NA|TRBJ2-1
TGTGCCAGCAGCTCGCTGGGGACACCTTACAATGAGCAGTTCTTC
CASSSLGTPYNEQFF
>NA|TRBV5-1|NA|TRBJ2-1
TGCGCCAGCAGCTTGGCCCAGAGAGGATACAATGAGCAGTTCTTC
CASSLAQRGYNEQFF
>TRBD1|TRBV18|NA|TRBJ1-2
TGTGCCAGCTCACCACAGGGACAGGAGCCCACGACTAACTATGGCTACACCTTC
CASSPQGQEPTTNYGYTF
>NA|TRBV3-1/TRBV3-2|NA|TRBJ1-2
TGTGCCAGCAGCCAAGGTAACTCCCCCTATGGCTACACCTTC
CASSQGNSPYGYTF
>NA|TRBV4-1|NA|TRBJ2-3
TGCGCCAGCAGCCAATGGCCCCCAGGAACGAGAGATACGCAGTATTTT
CASSQWPPGTRDTQYF
>NA|TRBV6-5|NA|TRBJ1-1
TGTGCCAGCAGTTACGGCGACTATATGAACACTGAAGCTTTCTTT
CASSYGDYMNTEAFF
>TRBD2|TRBV10-1|few|TRBJ2-1
TGCGCCAGCTCCCAGAGCGGGGGGGTCTTTAATGAGCAGTTCTTC
CASSQSGGVFNEQFF
>TRBD1|TRBV6-6|NA|TRBJ1-2
TGTGCCAGCAGTTACTCGTCGACAGGGCTAGATGGCTACACCTTC
CASSYSSTGLDGYTF
>TRBD1|TRBV11-2|NA|TRBJ1-1
TGTGCCAGCAGACCTGACAGGGGCTTAGGGGAAGCTTTCTTT
CASRPDRGLGEAFF
>NA|TRBV6-5|NA|TRBJ2-3
TGTGCCAGCGGGGGAGGAGGCCACGGTGCGCAGTATTTT
CASGGGGHGAQYF
>TRBD1|TRBV5-6|NA|TRBJ1-6
TGTGCCAGCAGCTCGCCAAAACAGGGGACCTTTTCACCCCTCCACTTT
CASSSPKQGTFSPLHF
>TRBD1|TRBV5-1|NA|TRBJ2-1
TGCGCCAGCAGCGAGGGGGCAGGCGGGAATGAGCAGTTCTTC
CASSEGAGGNEQFF
>TRBD1|TRBV5-1|NA|TRBJ2-1
TGCGCCAGCAGCTCGGGACAGGGGTACAATGAGCAGTTCTTC
CASSSGQGYNEQFF
>TRBD2|TRBV6-1|NA|TRBJ2-2
TGTGCCAGCAGTGAAGGTAGCGGGTGGCTCGGGGAGCTGTTTTTT
CASSEGSGWLGELFF
>NA|TRBV5-6|once|TRBJ1-6
TGTGCCAGCAGCTTGGCTGGGTATTCTATAGGAGGCTCACCCCTCCACTTT
CASSLAGYSIGGSPLHF